This TCR beta chain was identified during a study of OX40 agonist ivuxolimab in advanced cancers. Autoimmune disease history or systemic immunosuppression was exclusionary. Measured with immunoSEQ multiplex PCR; TCRdb has only the in-frame clones, and not every one. The profile shows around 23,000 clones, about 76% of them singletons. CDR1 is SGHTA, CDR2 FQGNSA, per germline. Trimming took 5 bases from V and 5 from J, leaving 13 bases between them. CDR3 length: 13 residues. Specimen: CD4+ or CD8+ T cells sorted from blood, collected in a trial of the OX40 agonist ivuxolimab. This sequence was found in an adult with an advanced solid tumor such as melanoma, head and neck, liver or kidney cancer. The chain employs TRBV7-2 and TRBJ2-7; D is undetermined. This chain's CDR3 is CASSPKWGNEQYF. The CDR3 region has the DNA TGTGCCAGCAGCCCTAAGTGGGGAAACGAGCAGTACTTC. Together with reference TRBV7-2 and TRBJ2-7, the CDR3 gives the full variable domain: GAGVSQSPSNKVTEKGKDVELRCDPISGHTALYWYRQSLGQGLEFLIYFQGNSAPDKSGLPSDRFSAERTGGSVSTLTIQRTQQEDSAVYLCASSPKWGNEQYFGPGTRLTVT.